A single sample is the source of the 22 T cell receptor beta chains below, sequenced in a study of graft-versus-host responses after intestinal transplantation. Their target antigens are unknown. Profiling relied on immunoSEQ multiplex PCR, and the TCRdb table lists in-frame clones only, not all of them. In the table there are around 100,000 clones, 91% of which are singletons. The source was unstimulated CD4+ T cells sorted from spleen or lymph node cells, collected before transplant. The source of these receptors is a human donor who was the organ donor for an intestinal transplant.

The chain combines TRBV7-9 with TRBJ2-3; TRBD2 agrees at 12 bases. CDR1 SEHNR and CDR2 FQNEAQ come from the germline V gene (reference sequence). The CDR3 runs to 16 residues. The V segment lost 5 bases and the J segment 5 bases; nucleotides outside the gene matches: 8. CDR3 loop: CASSRGLAGGRDTQYF. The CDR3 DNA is TGTGCCAGCAGCCGCGGCCTAGCGGGGGGGAGAGATACGCAGTATTTT.

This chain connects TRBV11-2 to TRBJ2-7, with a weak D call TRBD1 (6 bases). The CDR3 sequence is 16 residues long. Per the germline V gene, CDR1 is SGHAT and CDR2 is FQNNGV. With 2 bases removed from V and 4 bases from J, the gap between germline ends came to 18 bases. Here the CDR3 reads CASSLTPLTGGYEQYF. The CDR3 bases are TGTGCCAGCAGCTTAACTCCCCTGACAGGCGGGTACGAGCAGTACTTC.

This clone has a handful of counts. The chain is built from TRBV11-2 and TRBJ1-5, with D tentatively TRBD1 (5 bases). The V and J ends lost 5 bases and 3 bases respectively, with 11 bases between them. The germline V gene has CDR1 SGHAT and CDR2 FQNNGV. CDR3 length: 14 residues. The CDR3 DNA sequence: TGTGCCAGCAGCCTGACAGCCCTCAATCAGCCCCAGCATTTT. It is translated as CASSLTALNQPQHF.

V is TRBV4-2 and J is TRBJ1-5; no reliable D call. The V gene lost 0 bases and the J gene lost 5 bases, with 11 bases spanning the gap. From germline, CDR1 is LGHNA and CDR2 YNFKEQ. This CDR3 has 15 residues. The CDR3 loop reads CASSQEEGPDQPQHF. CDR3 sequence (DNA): TGTGCCAGCAGCCAAGAGGAGGGTCCGGATCAGCCCCAGCATTTT.

The CDR3 protein is CASSLSRTGLENQYF. The CDR3 DNA reads as TGTGCCAGCAGCTTATCCCGGACAGGGCTAGAGAATCAGTACTTC. This chain joins TRBV11-3 and TRBJ2-4; 8 bases map to TRBD1. Germline V gene lookup returns CDR1 SGHNT and CDR2 YENEEA. With 2 bases clipped from V and 12 bases from J, the junction kept 12 bases outside the gene matches. The CDR3 is made up of 15 amino acids.

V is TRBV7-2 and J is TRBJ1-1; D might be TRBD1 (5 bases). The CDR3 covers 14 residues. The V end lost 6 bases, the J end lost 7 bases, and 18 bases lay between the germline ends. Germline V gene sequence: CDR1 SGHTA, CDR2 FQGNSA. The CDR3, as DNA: TGTGCCAGCAGGTTGACGGGACTACGGGGTGAAGCTTTCTTT. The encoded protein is CASRLTGLRGEAFF.

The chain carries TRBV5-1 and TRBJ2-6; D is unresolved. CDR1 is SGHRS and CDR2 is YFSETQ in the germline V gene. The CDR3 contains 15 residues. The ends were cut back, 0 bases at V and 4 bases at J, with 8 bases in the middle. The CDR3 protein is CASSLGATGANVLTF. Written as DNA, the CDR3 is TGCGCCAGCAGCTTGGGGGCCACCGGGGCCAACGTCCTGACTTTC.

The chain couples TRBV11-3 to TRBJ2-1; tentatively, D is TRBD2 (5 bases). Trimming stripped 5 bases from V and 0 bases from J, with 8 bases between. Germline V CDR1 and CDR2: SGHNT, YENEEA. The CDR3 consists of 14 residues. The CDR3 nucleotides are TGTGCCAGCAGCGTCACTAGCTCCTACAATGAGCAGTTCTTC. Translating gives CASSVTSSYNEQFF.

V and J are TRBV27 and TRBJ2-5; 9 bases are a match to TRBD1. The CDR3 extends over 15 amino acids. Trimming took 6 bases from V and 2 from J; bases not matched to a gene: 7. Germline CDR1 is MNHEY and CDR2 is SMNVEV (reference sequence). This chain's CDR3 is CASSTPGQGQETQYF. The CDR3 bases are TGTGCCAGCAGCACCCCTGGACAGGGGCAAGAGACCCAGTACTTC.

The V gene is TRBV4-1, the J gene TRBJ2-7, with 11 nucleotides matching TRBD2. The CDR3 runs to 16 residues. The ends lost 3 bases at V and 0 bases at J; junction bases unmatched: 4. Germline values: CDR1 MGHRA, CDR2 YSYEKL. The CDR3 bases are TGCGCCAGCAGCCAGACCCTAGCGGGGGGCTCCTACGAGCAGTACTTC. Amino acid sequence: CASSQTLAGGSYEQYF.

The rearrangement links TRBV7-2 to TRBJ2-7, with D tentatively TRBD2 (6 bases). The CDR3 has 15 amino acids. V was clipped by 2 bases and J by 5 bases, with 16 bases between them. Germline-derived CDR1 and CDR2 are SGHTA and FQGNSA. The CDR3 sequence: CASSLSGGTAHEQYF. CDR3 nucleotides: TGTGCCAGCAGCTTATCGGGCGGGACTGCTCACGAGCAGTACTTC.

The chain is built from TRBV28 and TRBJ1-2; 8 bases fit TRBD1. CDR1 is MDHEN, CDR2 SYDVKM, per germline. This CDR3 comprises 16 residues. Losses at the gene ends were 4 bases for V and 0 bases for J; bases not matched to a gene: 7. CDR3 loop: CASSSTRTGPNYGYTF. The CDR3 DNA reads TGTGCCAGCAGTTCAACACGGACAGGGCCTAACTATGGCTACACCTTC.

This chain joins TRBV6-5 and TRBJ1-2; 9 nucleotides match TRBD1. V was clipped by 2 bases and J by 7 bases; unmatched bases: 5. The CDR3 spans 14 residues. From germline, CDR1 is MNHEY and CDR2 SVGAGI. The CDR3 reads CASSYGTGKVGYTF. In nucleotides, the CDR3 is TGTGCCAGCAGTTACGGGACAGGGAAGGTTGGCTACACCTTC.

CDR3 DNA: TGTGCCAGCAGTTTCACGACAGGGGCTGGCTACACCTTC. Translating gives CASSFTTGAGYTF. The chain combines TRBV27 with TRBJ1-2, with 8 bases matching TRBD1. CDR1 and CDR2 from the germline V gene are MNHEY and SMNVEV (reference sequence). V trimming: 3 bases; J trimming: 7 bases; junction bases outside the gene matches: 4. The CDR3 is 13 amino acids.

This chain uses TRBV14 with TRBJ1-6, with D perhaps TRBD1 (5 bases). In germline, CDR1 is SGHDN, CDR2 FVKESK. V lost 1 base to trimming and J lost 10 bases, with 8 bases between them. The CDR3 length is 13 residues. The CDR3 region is CASSQGGRSPLHF. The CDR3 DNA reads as TGTGCCAGCAGCCAAGGGGGCCGATCACCCCTCCACTTT.

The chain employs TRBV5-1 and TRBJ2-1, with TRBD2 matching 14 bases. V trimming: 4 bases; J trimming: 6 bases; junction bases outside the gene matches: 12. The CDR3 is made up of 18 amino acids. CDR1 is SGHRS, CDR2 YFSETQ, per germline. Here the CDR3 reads CASSPTSGGALDLNEQFF. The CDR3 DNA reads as TGCGCCAGCAGCCCGACTAGCGGGGGGGCCTTGGACCTCAATGAGCAGTTCTTC.

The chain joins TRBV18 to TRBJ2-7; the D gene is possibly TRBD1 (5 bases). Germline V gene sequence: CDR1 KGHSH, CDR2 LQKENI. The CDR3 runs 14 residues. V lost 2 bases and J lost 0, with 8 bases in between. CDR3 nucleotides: TGTGCCAGCTCACCAAACAGGAACTCCTACGAGCAGTACTTC. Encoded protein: CASSPNRNSYEQYF.

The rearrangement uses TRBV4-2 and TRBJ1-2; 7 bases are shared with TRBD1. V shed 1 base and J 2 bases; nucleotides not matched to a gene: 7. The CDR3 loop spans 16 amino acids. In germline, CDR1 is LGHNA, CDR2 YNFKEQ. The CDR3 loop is CASSQASGTANYGYTF. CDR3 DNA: TGTGCCAGCAGCCAAGCGTCCGGGACAGCAAACTATGGCTACACCTTC.

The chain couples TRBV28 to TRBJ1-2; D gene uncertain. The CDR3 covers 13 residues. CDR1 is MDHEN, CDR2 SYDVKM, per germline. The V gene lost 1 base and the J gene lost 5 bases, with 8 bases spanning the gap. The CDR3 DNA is TGTGCCAGCAGTTTATCCAGACTTTATGGCTACACCTTC. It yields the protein CASSLSRLYGYTF.

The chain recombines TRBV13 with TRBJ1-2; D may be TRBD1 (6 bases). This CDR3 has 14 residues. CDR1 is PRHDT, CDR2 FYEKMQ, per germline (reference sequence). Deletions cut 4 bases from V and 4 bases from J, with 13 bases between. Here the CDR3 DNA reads TGTGCCAGCAGCTCAAAGAACAGGGCCTATGGCTACACCTTC. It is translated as CASSSKNRAYGYTF. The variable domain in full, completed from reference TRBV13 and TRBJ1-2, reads AAGVIQSPRHLIKEKRETATLKCYPIPRHDTVYWYQQGPGQDPQFLISFYEKMQSDKGSIPDRFSAQQFSDYHSELNMSSLELGDSALYFCASSSKNRAYGYTFGSGTRLTVV.

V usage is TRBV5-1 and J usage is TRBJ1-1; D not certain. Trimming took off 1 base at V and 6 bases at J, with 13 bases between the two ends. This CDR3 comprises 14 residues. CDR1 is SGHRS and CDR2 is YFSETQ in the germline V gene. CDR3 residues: CASSLTHAAAEAFF. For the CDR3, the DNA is TGCGCCAGCAGCTTGACCCACGCGGCAGCTGAAGCTTTCTTT.

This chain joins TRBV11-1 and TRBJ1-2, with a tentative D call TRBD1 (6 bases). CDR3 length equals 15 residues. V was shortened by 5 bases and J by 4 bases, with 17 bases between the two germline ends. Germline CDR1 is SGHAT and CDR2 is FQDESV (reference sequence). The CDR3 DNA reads TGTGCCAGCAGCCTACCGGACAGCGCAATCTATGGCTACACCTTC. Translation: CASSLPDSAIYGYTF.